Shown below are 30 T cell receptor beta chains from a single sample sequenced in a study of CD8+CD57+ T cells in acquired aplastic anemia. Profiles of TCR beta VDJ and CDR3 were generated from a genomic DNA template. TCRdb re-derived calls from the reads in MiXCR, one entry per CDR3 protein. The repertoire includes 200,000 or so distinct CDR3 sequences, 50% to 75% of them detected once, and 35% to 55% sits in the top ten. The sequenced material came from sorted CD4+, CD8+, or CD8+CD57+ T cells (not recorded which) from PBMCs. These receptors originate from a human donor with severe aplastic anemia or a healthy control (not recorded which).

The chain recombines TRBV7-9 with TRBJ2-1; a weak D match, TRBD2 (6 bases). Germline loops: CDR1 SEHNR, CDR2 FQNEAQ (reference sequence). The CDR3 runs 11 residues. Trimming left V 5 bases short and J 8 bases short, with 7 bases between. DNA of the CDR3: TGTGCCAGCAGCCCTAGCGATGAGCAGTTCTTC. It specifies CASSPSDEQFF. Full variable domain (outside the CDR3, taken from reference TRBV7-9 and TRBJ2-1): DTGVSQNPRHKITKRGQNVTFRCDPISEHNRLYWYRQTLGQGPEFLTYFQNEAQLEKSRLLSDRFSAERPKGSFSTLEIQRTEQGDSAMYLCASSPSDEQFFGPGTRLTVL.

This clonotype was found a few times. The genes are TRBV7-2 and TRBJ1-1; no reliable D call. Germline V gene lookup returns CDR1 SGHTA and CDR2 FQGNSA. V was cut by 3 bases and J by 8 bases, with 7 bases left in between. The length of the CDR3 is 11 residues. The CDR3 reads CASSFLREAFF. The CDR3 DNA is TGTGCCAGCAGCTTTCTCAGGGAAGCTTTCTTT.

This chain joins TRBV5-5 and TRBJ1-1; D is undetermined. The CDR3 has 15 amino acids. Trimming pared 0 bases from V and 1 base from J, leaving 10 bases between. Germline CDR1 SGHKS, CDR2 YYEKEE (reference sequence). CDR3 protein: CASSLAVGRNTEAFF. The CDR3 nucleotides are TGTGCCAGCAGCTTGGCAGTCGGCAGGAACACTGAAGCTTTCTTT.

This clonotype was observed once. This rearrangement joins TRBV29-1 to TRBJ1-4; tentatively, D is TRBD1 (5 bases). CDR1 is SQVTM, CDR2 ANQGSEA, per germline. This CDR3 has 13 residues. The V end was cut by 4 bases, the J end by 8 bases, with 14 bases between. The CDR3 coding sequence is TGCAGCGTTGGCAGGGTAGAGGGGGAAAAACTGTTTTTT. Protein: CSVGRVEGEKLFF.

V and J are TRBV20-1 and TRBJ2-2; 10 nucleotides agree with TRBD2. The germline V gene has CDR1 DFQATT and CDR2 SNEGSKA (reference sequence). V shed 3 bases and J 1 base; nucleotides not matched to a gene: 2. This CDR3 is built from 15 residues. DNA of the CDR3: TGCAGTGCTAGGAGCGGGGGGGGGAACACCGGGGAGCTGTTTTTT. Protein: CSARSGGGNTGELFF.

This clonotype showed up just a few times. Germline and junction disagree at one end, which may indicate a read error. The chain recombines TRBV15 with TRBJ2-3, with D maybe TRBD1 (6 bases). The CDR3 is 13 amino acids. In germline, CDR1 is LNHNV, CDR2 YYDKDF (reference sequence). CDR3 amino acids: CATRRGSTDTQYF. Here the CDR3 DNA reads TGTGCCACCCGCAGGGGTAGCACAGATACGCAGTATTTT.

The gene calls are TRBV24-1 and TRBJ2-5; 8 bases are shared with TRBD2. The germline V gene has CDR1 KGHDR and CDR2 SFDVKD. V was pared by 4 bases and J by 5 bases, with 14 bases of the junction left unmatched. CDR3 length: 17 amino acids. The CDR3 sequence is CATSENDQRELRETQYF. As DNA, the CDR3 is TGTGCCACCAGTGAAAACGACCAGCGGGAGTTACGGGAGACCCAGTACTTC.

This clonotype has a count of ten or more. The gene calls are TRBV7-8 and TRBJ1-1; D is ambiguous. Germline CDR1 is SGHVS and CDR2 is FQNEAQ. This CDR3 is built from 13 residues. Trimming pared 2 bases from V and 6 bases from J, leaving 10 bases between. In DNA form, the CDR3 reads TGTGCCAGCAGCTTAACCTTCGGATCTGAAGCTTTCTTT. Translating it yields CASSLTFGSEAFF.

V usage is TRBV10-3 and J usage is TRBJ1-2; TRBD1 is a possible D gene (6 bases). The V gene lost 10 bases and the J gene lost 8 bases, with 17 bases spanning the gap. The CDR3 length is 12 residues. CDR1 is ENHRY and CDR2 is SYGVKD in the germline V gene. The CDR3 region has the DNA TGTGCCACCACTAAGGGGGGTTTGGGCTACACCTTC. Protein product: CATTKGGLGYTF.

The chain uses TRBV5-5 and TRBJ1-3, with a weak D call TRBD1 (6 bases). Trimming left V 0 bases short and J 3 bases short, with 10 bases between. The germline V gene encodes CDR1 SGHKS and CDR2 YYEKEE (reference sequence). This CDR3 region has 15 residues. The CDR3 region has the DNA TGTGCCAGCAGCTTGGGGGTGACAGGTGGAAACACCATATATTTT. Residues: CASSLGVTGGNTIYF.

This CDR3 is CSARDLGGHFLETQYF. The CDR3 bases are TGCAGTGCTAGAGATTTGGGGGGGCACTTTTTAGAGACCCAGTACTTC. This chain connects TRBV20-1 to TRBJ2-5, with a tentative D call TRBD2 (7 bases). Germline V lookup: CDR1 DFQATT, CDR2 SNEGSKA (reference sequence). This CDR3 region has 16 residues. The V gene lost 0 bases and the J gene lost 4 bases, with 18 bases spanning the gap.

This clonotype was seen at least ten times. The chain has TRBV7-4 and TRBJ1-3; D not resolved. From germline, CDR1 is SGHVT and CDR2 SQSDAQ. This CDR3 is built from 16 residues. Trimming left V 1 base short and J 0 bases short, with 10 bases between. The CDR3 coding sequence is TGTGCCAGCAGCTTAGGGACGGGGAACTCTGGAAACACCATATATTTT. This encodes CASSLGTGNSGNTIYF. Supplemented by reference TRBV7-4 and TRBJ1-3, the full variable domain reads GAGVSQSPRYKVAKRGRDVALRCDSISGHVTLYWYRQTLGQGSEVLTYSQSDAQRDKSGRPSGRFSAERPERSVSTLKIQRTEQGDSAVYLCASSLGTGNSGNTIYFGEGSWLTVV.

The J gene is TRBJ2-2, the V gene TRBV7-3; 7 positions match TRBD1. Germline V gives CDR1 SGHTA, CDR2 FQGTGA. V was clipped by 5 bases and J by 0 bases; unmatched bases: 9. CDR3 length: 17 residues. CDR3 sequence reads: CASSPSRDRANTGELFF. The CDR3 nucleotides read TGTGCCAGCAGCCCATCCCGAGACAGGGCGAACACCGGGGAGCTGTTTTTT.

This clonotype has a count of ten or more. The J gene is TRBJ2-1, the V gene TRBV11-2; possible D gene TRBD2, 6 bases. The CDR3 consists of 14 residues. Germline V CDR1 and CDR2: SGHAT, FQNNGV. V lost 5 bases and J 2 bases, leaving 10 bases between the germline ends. The CDR3 nucleotides are TGTGCCAGCAGCGGACCGGGGGCCTACAATGAGCAGTTCTTC. This encodes CASSGPGAYNEQFF.

This clonotype was seen at least ten times. The rearrangement links TRBV20-1 to TRBJ2-7; D is uncertain. The V gene lost 3 bases and the J gene lost 5 bases, with 20 bases spanning the gap. The CDR3 is 15 amino acids. Germline V CDR1 and CDR2: DFQATT, SNEGSKA (reference sequence). CDR3 coding DNA: TGCAGTGCTAGGGGTTTAGTCCCCATACACCACGAGCAGTACTTC. Its translation is CSARGLVPIHHEQYF.

The chain is built from TRBV9 and TRBJ2-3; D is unresolved. The CDR3 is 13 amino acids. V was trimmed by 0 bases and J by 4 bases, leaving 6 bases between them. Germline loops: CDR1 SGDLS, CDR2 YYNGEE. The CDR3 DNA sequence: TGTGCCAGCAGCGTAGGACTCCCAGATACGCAGTATTTT. It translates to CASSVGLPDTQYF.

The V gene is TRBV24-1, the J gene TRBJ1-2; 7 nucleotides line up with TRBD1. Losses at the gene ends were 5 bases for V and 3 bases for J; bases not matched to a gene: 8. The CDR3 covers 15 residues. In germline, CDR1 is KGHDR, CDR2 SFDVKD. The CDR3 loop is CATSGPPTGDYGYTF. The DNA of the CDR3 is TGTGCCACCAGTGGGCCCCCCACAGGGGACTATGGCTACACCTTC.

This chain uses TRBV10-3 with TRBJ2-3; a weak D match, TRBD1 (5 bases). Trimming took 6 bases from V and 8 from J, leaving 9 bases between them. This CDR3 is built from 11 residues. Germline V gene sequence: CDR1 ENHRY, CDR2 SYGVKD. The CDR3 loop is CAISSRGTQYF. The CDR3 DNA reads TGTGCCATCAGCTCAAGGGGTACGCAGTATTTT.

The V call is TRBV12-5, the J call TRBJ1-6; TRBD1 might be the D (5 bases). Trimming took off 5 bases at V and 9 bases at J, with 17 bases between the two ends. The CDR3 length is 15 residues. In germline, CDR1 is LGHNT, CDR2 FRNRAP. In nucleotides, the CDR3 is TGTGCTAGTGGTACTCAGCTGGGACCACGTTCACCCCTCCACTTT. This encodes CASGTQLGPRSPLHF.

Ten or more counts support this clonotype. The chain joins TRBV7-2 to TRBJ1-6; TRBD1 matches 8 bases. V was clipped by 2 bases and J by 9 bases; unmatched bases: 12. In germline, CDR1 is SGHTA, CDR2 FQGNSA. The length of the CDR3 is 17 residues. In nucleotides, the CDR3 is TGTGCCAGCAGCTTATCCCTACAAGGACAGGGCCGTTCACCCCTCCACTTT. The encoded protein is CASSLSLQGQGRSPLHF.

This clonotype was found a few times. A read error may explain this, as a much larger clone is one base away. Without the conserved terminal phenylalanine or tryptophan, this CDR3 likely stems from a read error. This chain connects TRBV11-1 to TRBJ2-2; 8 bases are shared with TRBD2. V lost 3 bases, J lost 1 base, and 4 bases stayed unmatched. Germline V gene sequence: CDR1 SGHAT, CDR2 FQDESV (reference sequence). The length of the CDR3 is 16 residues. The CDR3 sequence is CASSFGAGENTGELFL. The CDR3 coding sequence is TGTGCCAGCAGCTTCGGAGCGGGGGAGAACACCGGGGAGCTGTTTCTT.

This rearrangement joins TRBV24-1 to TRBJ2-1; D is ambiguous. V lost 1 base and J lost 5, with 8 bases in between. There are 14 residues in the CDR3. Germline CDR1 is KGHDR and CDR2 is SFDVKD. In DNA, the CDR3 is TGTGCCACCAGTGATTTAGCAGATAACAATGAGCAGTTCTTC. Protein sequence: CATSDLADNNEQFF.

This chain joins TRBV20-1 and TRBJ2-3; 8 nucleotides align to TRBD2. Germline-derived CDR1 and CDR2 are DFQATT and SNEGSKA (reference sequence). This CDR3 region has 16 residues. The J segment lost 4 bases and the V segment lost 3 bases, leaving 12 bases of the junction unmatched. For the CDR3, the DNA is TGCAGTGCTAGCGGGGCTGCCGGGGGGGCATCAGATACGCAGTATTTT. Translated, it gives CSASGAAGGASDTQYF.

The chain uses TRBV7-9 and TRBJ1-1, with D possibly matching TRBD1 (5 bases). In germline, CDR1 is SEHNR, CDR2 FQNEAQ (reference sequence). The CDR3 sequence is 15 residues long. V lost 6 bases and J 1 base, leaving 15 bases between the germline ends. The CDR3 reads CASRGKGLRNTEAFF. DNA for the CDR3: TGTGCCAGCAGAGGTAAGGGGTTGAGGAACACTGAAGCTTTCTTT.

This rearrangement joins TRBV24-1 to TRBJ1-2; D remains ambiguous. The CDR3 is 13 residues long. CDR1 and CDR2 (germline): KGHDR, SFDVKD. Between the trimmed V and J ends, which lost 4 bases and 8 bases, there was a span of 13 bases. CDR3 in DNA: TGTGCCACCAGTGACGGAAGTCCACGCGGCTACACCTTC. Its protein product is CATSDGSPRGYTF.

This chain joins TRBV20-1 and TRBJ2-5, with 8 positions matching TRBD2. The length of the CDR3 is 17 residues. J was trimmed by 4 bases and V by 1 base; bases with no gene match: 14. Per germline, CDR1 DFQATT and CDR2 SNEGSKA (reference sequence). In DNA, the CDR3 is TGCAGTGCTAGAGGGGCTAGCGGGCGGGGGGTCCCAGAGACCCAGTACTTC. This gives the protein CSARGASGRGVPETQYF.

V usage is TRBV7-2 and J usage is TRBJ2-1; 7 positions match TRBD2. Germline CDR1 is SGHTA and CDR2 is FQGNSA. The CDR3 length is 15 residues. Trimming removed 5 bases from V and 4 bases from J; junction bases left unmatched: 8. CDR3 nucleotide sequence: TGTGCCAGCAGCGGTACTAGCGCCTTATACAATGAGCAGTTCTTC. Protein sequence: CASSGTSALYNEQFF. Drawing the rest from reference TRBV7-2 and TRBJ2-1, the complete variable domain is GAGVSQSPSNKVTEKGKDVELRCDPISGHTALYWYRQSLGQGLEFLIYFQGNSAPDKSGLPSDRFSAERTGGSVSTLTIQRTQQEDSAVYLCASSGTSALYNEQFFGPGTRLTVL.

This clonotype was recorded many times. At one boundary the junction diverges from the germline segment, which might be a read error. J is TRBJ2-2 and V is TRBV5-1, with D uncertain. The CDR3 is 11 amino acids. The germline CDR1 and CDR2 sequences are SGHRS and YFSETQ. The CDR3 coding sequence is TGTGCCAGCAGCTTGTCCGGGGAGCTGTTTTTT. It yields the protein CASSLSGELFF.

This clonotype was counted ten times or more. The CDR3 DNA is TGCAGTGCCCCCCGGGACGGAGACTATGGCTACACCTTC. The encoded protein is CSAPRDGDYGYTF. V usage is TRBV20-1 and J usage is TRBJ1-2; maybe TRBD1 (5 bases). Germline V gives CDR1 DFQATT, CDR2 SNEGSKA (reference sequence). Trimming cost V 6 bases and J 3 bases, with 14 bases left between them. The CDR3 has 13 amino acids.

The V call is TRBV24-1, the J call TRBJ2-7; D is perhaps TRBD2 (5 bases). Trimming left V 11 bases short and J 5 bases short, with 18 bases between. The CDR3 is made up of 13 amino acids. The V gene's germline CDR1 is KGHDR and CDR2 SFDVKD. CDR3 in DNA: TGTGCCAGCAGCGCAATCCCGCGGGACGAGCAGTACTTC. Its protein is CASSAIPRDEQYF.